This T cell receptor beta chain emerged from a study of monozygotic twins with inflammatory bowel disease (dated by TCRdb to between 2019 and 2020). Regarding the research as a whole: In total, approximately 28 monozygotic twin pairs made up the full study: 19 Danish pairs, all IBD-discordant, plus nine German pairs, of which four were IBD-concordant and five were IBD-discordant. Within discordant pairs, disease-associated traits were sought mainly by comparing IBD patients with their genetically identical healthy co-twins. Each individual had, on average, about 151 000 unique TCRalpha sequences and 181 000 unique TCRbeta sequences available for analysis.

From each donor, an approximately 2.5 ml peripheral blood sample was collected into PAXgene tubes and kept at -80 degrees C. Total RNA was isolated from whole blood with the PAXgene blood miRNA kit on an automated QIAcube, without T cell sorting. Peripheral blood from monozygotic twin pairs concordant or discordant for inflammatory bowel disease was subjected to deep TCRalpha and TCRbeta repertoire profiling with unique molecular barcoding. Smoking habits were recorded for all twin pairs, and each individual was classified as a current, former or never smoker. Overall results and qualifications from the work: Different T cell subtypes could not be distinguished in the analysis. Compared with healthy twins, IBD patients shared fewer clonotypes with other individuals, and the difference was most pronounced in patients with signs of disease activity. Background noise and inter-individual variability may have been introduced into the repertoires by the differing immunosuppressive treatments among patients. Repertoire similarity did not differ between concordant and discordant twins, possibly due to limited statistical power. The results gave no support for a single strong signal or clonotype linked to IBD. TCRbeta repertoire diversity, by inverse Simpson index, was decreased in IBD patients compared with their healthy co-twins.

Libraries were made using 5' RACE. The input for every TCR library was 3,500 to 4,000 ng of total RNA. For each sample, cDNA synthesis with SMARTScribe reverse transcriptase was split into eight separate reactions. During cDNA synthesis, template switching introduced unique molecular identifiers that contained a 6-nucleotide sample barcode. TCRalpha and TCRbeta cDNA was amplified by two nested PCRs of around 16 and 10 cycles, with bead purification after each PCR. Before amplification, the cDNA was treated with uracil DNA-glycosylase and purified using the QIAquick PCR purification kit. The second PCR was the step at which Illumina TruSeq-compatible adapters and sample-specific barcodes were added. TapeStation and Qubit were used to check library quality and concentration, and roughly 4.9 ng of each library was pooled. The pooled libraries were sequenced with 2 x 100 bp reads and custom sequencing primers on an Illumina HiSeq2500 single-index Rapid Run. In the original analysis: PCR and sequencing errors were corrected by UMI-based consensus assembly using MiGEC version 1.2.6. MiXCR version 2.1.1 was used to carry out V(D)J alignment, clonotype assembly and CDR3 extraction. Normalisation of gene usage, clonotype sharing and MAIT/NKT TCR abundance was achieved by analysing the top 1000, 10 000 and 20 000 clonotypes per sample. After downsampling to 27 000 UMIs, diversity was calculated as the inverse Simpson index using the vegan R package. Paired Mann-Whitney U tests were applied to discordant twin pairs, with Benjamini-Hochberg correction for multiple testing. TCRdb reprocessed the reads and provides one entry for every CDR3 protein sequence; no DNA is given. The V and J calls here are based on TCRdb, not the publication. For this sample, the table gives around 190,000 distinct CDR3 sequences. Of the sample, roughly 1.5% falls within the top ten clones.

Details on this clonotype: Its antigen remains undetermined.

This TCR was recovered from a human donor with ulcerative colitis or Crohn's disease, or a healthy co-twin of an affected twin (not recorded which). The specimen sequenced was blood.

The CDR3 region has the sequence CASSLRDSNTGELFF. This chain joins TRBV5-1 to TRBJ2-2. The CDR3 starts with the cysteine, ends with the phenylalanine, and has 15 residues. No DNA sequence is on record. CDR1 SGHRS and CDR2 YFSETQ are derived from the germline V gene.